The clone carrying this T cell receptor (beta chain) was counted many times. The target antigen is unknown. The data stem from a study of T-cell reconstitution after alpha-beta-depleted transplantation in children. For TCRbeta, the library was prepared with unique molecular identifiers. TCRdb reprocessed the PCR reads via MiXCR and lists one record per CDR3 protein. The data contain 200,000 or so distinct CDR3 sequences, 6.3% of them singletons. Regarding the study as a whole: Most T-cell counts and diversity one year after the transplant came from T cells that were newly produced. Several hundred graft clones that had expanded were reportedly the source of alpha-beta T cells about two months after transplant.

V shed 1 base and J shed 4 bases, with 11 bases lying between them. This CDR3 comprises 15 residues. Germline loops: CDR1 LNHNV, CDR2 YYDKDF (reference sequence). This receptor was obtained from a girl in the first two years of life with combined immunodeficiency, due to receive a stem cell transplant. The rearrangement links TRBV15 to TRBJ1-5; maybe TRBD1 (5 bases). The material was PBMCs, obtained before TCRalphabeta/CD19-depleted stem cell transplant. The CDR3 coding sequence is TGTGCCACCAGCAGAGCTGCAGGGAAGAATCAGCCCCAGCATTTT. The encoded protein is CATSRAAGKNQPQHF.